This T cell receptor beta chain was obtained from a study of patients and donors after allogeneic stem cell transplantation. Each CDR3 protein gets one entry after TCRdb re-called the RT-PCR reads with MiXCR. The table shows some 230,000 distinct CDR3 sequences, with over 12% occurring only once. In germline, CDR1 is ENHRY, CDR2 SYGVKD. Unmatched junction bases numbered 6, after V lost 3 bases and J lost 7 bases. The CDR3 totals 16 residues. The receptor comes from a human donor who was either an allogeneic HSCT recipient or a stem cell or donor lymphocyte infusion donor (not recorded which). It is not recorded whose cells these are; they may come from a transplant donor. The sequencing input was blood, either unsorted or a sorted T cell fraction (not recorded which). The chain recombines TRBV10-3 with TRBJ2-2, with 12 positions matching TRBD2. The CDR3 sequence is CAISDQLAGGVGELFF. In nucleotides, the CDR3 is TGTGCCATCAGTGACCAACTAGCGGGGGGCGTCGGGGAGCTGTTTTTT.